These 13 T cell receptor delta chains share one sample of origin, sequenced in a study of gamma-delta T cells after stem cell transplantation. TCRdb re-processed the RT-PCR reads using CATT. This table has over a thousand delta-chain clones, 8.7% appearing once. Specimen: gamma-delta T cells. The receptors were gathered from a human donor. It is not recorded whose cells these are; they may come from a transplant donor.

This clone is large (0.1 to 1%) in the sample. The identical CDR3 is also encoded by other nucleotide sequences in the sample. The J gene is TRDJ1, the V gene TRDV2; 11 bases are a match to TRDD3. V lost 0 bases and J lost 4; bases outside the gene matches: 3. Germline CDR1 reads GEAIGNYY; CDR2 reads EKD. This CDR3 spans 15 amino acids. In DNA form, the CDR3 reads TGTGCCTGTGACACCCTGGGGGATACCGGCGATAAACTCATCTTT. The encoded protein is CACDTLGDTGDKLIF.

As regards this clone: This may stem from a read error, because a much larger clone lies one nucleotide away. The CDR3 DNA is TGTGCCTATGTCCCCCTCGGGGATACTGACGATAAACTCATCTTT. This encodes CAYVPLGDTDDKLIF. This sequence joins TRDV2 and TRDJ1, with 8 bases aligning to TRDD3. Losses at the gene ends were 8 bases for V and 4 bases for J; bases not matched to a gene: 14. CDR3 size: 15 residues. Per germline, CDR1 GEAIGNYY and CDR2 EKD.

Only a few counts were recorded for this clone. A single base is all that separates this from a far larger clone, so a read error is likely. V gene TRDV2 combines with J gene TRDJ1; 10 bases agree with TRDD3. V was pared by 6 bases and J by 1 base, with 31 bases of the junction left unmatched. This CDR3 contains 23 residues. Per germline, CDR1 GEAIGNYY and CDR2 EKD. This CDR3 reads CACNILAPTPQVGDTSLTDKLIF. The CDR3 DNA reads as TGTGCCTGTAACATTTTAGCTCCTACACCCCAGGTGGGGGATACTTCACTCACCGATAAACTCATCTTT.

This clone is large within its sample. CDR3 in amino acids: CACDMIDGGGTDKLIF. CDR3 nucleotides: TGTGCCTGTGACATGATTGACGGGGGCGGCACCGATAAACTCATCTTT. The genes are TRDV2 and TRDJ1, with TRDD3 as a possible D gene (5 bases). There are 16 residues in the CDR3. Germline CDR1 and CDR2: GEAIGNYY and EKD. Trimming stripped 2 bases from V and 1 base from J, with 16 bases between.

Comment on this clone: A read error is possible here, since a much larger clone lies one base away. The V gene is TRDV2, the J gene TRDJ1; the match to TRDD3 covers 7 bases. CDR1 and CDR2 from the germline V gene are GEAIGNYY and EKD. V trimming: 1 base; J trimming: 8 bases; junction bases outside the gene matches: 12. The CDR3 totals 15 residues. CDR3 sequence: CACDTLGGENWKLIF. The CDR3 region has the DNA TGTGCCTGTGACACGCTGGGGGGAGAGAACTGGAAACTCATCTTT.

This clone was found a few times. This is likely an artifact of a read error, given a far larger clone one base away. V gene TRDV2 combines with J gene TRDJ1; the match to TRDD3 covers 8 bases. Germline V gene data show CDR1 as GEAIGNYY and CDR2 as EKD. This CDR3 is 16 amino acids long. CDR3 nucleotides: TGTGCCTATGACACCCTGGGGGACTATAACACCGATAAACTCATCTTT. It yields the protein CAYDTLGDYNTDKLIF.

Comments on this clone: Translating this DNA gives a protein that differs at residue 4 from the TCRdb one, which belongs to a much larger clone; a read error is likely, and the protein shown is this translation. The chain joins TRDV2 to TRDJ1; 10 nucleotides line up with TRDD3. Germline-derived CDR1 and CDR2 are GEAIGNYY and EKD. CDR3 length: 16 residues. CDR3 DNA: TGTGCCTGTGGCACCTTGACTGGGGGATACACCGATAAACTCATCTTT. Protein: CACGTLTGGYTDKLIF.

The sample holds a few counts of this clone. This DNA translates differently at residue 9 from the TCRdb protein, which is that of a much larger clone; a read error is likely, and the protein shown is the DNA's own translation. This chain's CDR3 is CACDTVVRADKLIF. CDR3 bases: TGTGCCTGTGACACCGTTGTACGCGCCGATAAACTCATCTTT. The gene calls are TRDV2 and TRDJ1; no definite D call. This CDR3 is 14 amino acids long. The V end was cut by 0 bases, the J end by 3 bases, with 10 bases between. The germline gives CDR1 GEAIGNYY, CDR2 EKD.

This clone was observed a handful of times. This may stem from a read error, because a much larger clone lies one nucleotide away. The gene calls are TRDV2 and TRDJ1; 13 positions agree with TRDD3. Germline CDR1 reads GEAIGNYY; CDR2 reads EKD. This CDR3 is 17 amino acids long. The junction had 17 bases not matched to a gene; V was cut back by 5 bases and J by 9 bases. The CDR3 region is CACGRLTGGYASSELIF. DNA of the CDR3: TGTGCCTGTGGCCGACTCACTGGGGGATACGCATCGAGCGAACTCATCTTT.

On this clone itself: A clone one base away is much larger, so this may be a read error. The chain couples TRDV2 to TRDJ1, with TRDD3 matching 10 bases. CDR3 length: 15 amino acids. The germline gives CDR1 GEAIGNYY, CDR2 EKD. CDR3 sequence (DNA): TGTGCCTGTGACGCACTGGGGGATCACACCGATAGACTCATCTTT. It translates to CACDALGDHTDRLIF.

This clone is medium-sized by share. In the same sample, other DNA sequences code for this CDR3. V gene TRDV2 combines with J gene TRDJ1; maybe TRDD3 (6 bases). V lost 0 bases to trimming and J lost 0 bases, with 19 bases between them. CDR1 is GEAIGNYY, CDR2 EKD, per germline. The CDR3 runs 18 residues. CDR3 protein: CACDTIGNGGPDTDKLIF. Here the CDR3 DNA reads TGTGCCTGTGACACCATCGGCAATGGGGGCCCGGACACCGATAAACTCATCTTT.

In its sample, this clone is medium-sized (0.01 to 0.1%). V is TRDV2 and J is TRDJ2; 8 positions agree with TRDD3. Germline CDR1 GEAIGNYY, CDR2 EKD. There are 19 residues in the CDR3. V lost 3 bases to trimming and J lost 5 bases; unmatched junction nucleotides: 19. The CDR3 bases are TGTGCCTGTGACCCATCCCCGTACTGGGGGTCCGACCCAACAGCACAACTCTTCTTT. Its protein product is CACDPSPYWGSDPTAQLFF.

This clone was seen only a few times. Translating this DNA gives a protein that differs at residue 10 from the TCRdb one, which belongs to a much larger clone; a read error is likely, and the protein shown is this translation. The chain recombines TRDV2 with TRDJ1, with D tentatively TRDD3 (6 bases). V was cut by 0 bases and J by 3 bases, with 16 bases left in between. Germline CDR1 reads GEAIGNYY; CDR2 reads EKD. This CDR3 comprises 16 residues. In DNA, the CDR3 is TGTGCCTGTGACACCGTTGGGGGTCGAGCGGCCGATAAACTCATCTTT. Its protein is CACDTVGGRAADKLIF.